One sample yielded the 5 T cell receptor beta chains listed below, sequenced in a study of preoperative IRX-2 immunotherapy in early breast cancer. The treatment denotes: preoperative locoregional IRX-2 cytokine immunotherapy. The assay was immunoSEQ multiplex PCR, and TCRdb's table has in-frame clones only and misses some. Of around 88,000 clones in the sample, roughly 85% were seen once. Sequenced here: tumor tissue, sampled after IRX-2 immunotherapy. All receptors derive from a human donor with breast cancer.

The V and J genes are TRBV5-1 and TRBJ2-1, with 10 bases identical to TRBD2. Per the germline V gene, CDR1 is SGHRS and CDR2 is YFSETQ. The CDR3 spans 15 residues. V lost 3 bases, J lost 5 bases, and 5 bases stayed unmatched. CDR3 sequence reads: CASSSGTSVNNEQFF. The CDR3 nucleotides are TGCGCCAGCAGCTCCGGGACTAGCGTTAACAATGAGCAGTTCTTC.

CDR3 protein: CASSSTGQGARNIQYF. The CDR3 nucleotides read TGTGCCAGCAGCTCAACGGGACAGGGGGCTAGAAACATTCAGTACTTC. The chain couples TRBV7-5 to TRBJ2-4; the D segment call TRBD1 is taken from the table without a DNA check. TRBV7-5 is listed as a pseudogene. The CDR3 is 16 amino acids.

This clone was seen only once. The chain combines TRBV14 with TRBJ1-1; unclear D gene. The V and J ends lost 0 bases and 7 bases respectively, with 9 bases between them. The germline CDR1 and CDR2 sequences are SGHDN and FVKESK. This CDR3 contains 13 residues. The CDR3, as DNA: TGTGCCAGCAGCCAAGATTTCAAGGGTGAAGCTTTCTTT. This translates into CASSQDFKGEAFF.

The chain links TRBV11-3 to TRBJ1-4, with D tentatively TRBD1 (6 bases). This CDR3 region has 16 residues. Germline V gives CDR1 SGHNT, CDR2 YENEEA. V was pared by 6 bases and J by 10 bases, with 24 bases between. CDR3 nucleotides: TGTGCCAGCAGTGGATGGGCCGGGAGGGGGGCGGCAAAACTGTTTTTT. It is translated as CASSGWAGRGAAKLFF.

The V and J genes are TRBV5-1 and TRBJ2-4; 12 bases line up with TRBD1. The CDR3 runs 16 residues. J gave up 6 bases and V 0 bases, and 4 bases lay outside the gene matches. Germline V gene data show CDR1 as SGHRS and CDR2 as YFSETQ. This CDR3 is CASSLEGQGAGNIQYF. The CDR3 DNA is TGCGCCAGCAGCTTGGAGGGACAGGGGGCGGGAAACATTCAGTACTTC.